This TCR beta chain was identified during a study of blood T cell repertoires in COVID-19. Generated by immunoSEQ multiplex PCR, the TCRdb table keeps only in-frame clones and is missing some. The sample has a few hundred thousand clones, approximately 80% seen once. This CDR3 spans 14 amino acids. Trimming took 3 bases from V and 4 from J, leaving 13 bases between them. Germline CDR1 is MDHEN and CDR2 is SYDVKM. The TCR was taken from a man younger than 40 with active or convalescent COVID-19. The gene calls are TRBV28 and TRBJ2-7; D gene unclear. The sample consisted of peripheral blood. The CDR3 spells CASSFNTNPYEQYF. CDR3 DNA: TGTGCCAGCAGTTTCAACACTAATCCATACGAGCAGTACTTC.